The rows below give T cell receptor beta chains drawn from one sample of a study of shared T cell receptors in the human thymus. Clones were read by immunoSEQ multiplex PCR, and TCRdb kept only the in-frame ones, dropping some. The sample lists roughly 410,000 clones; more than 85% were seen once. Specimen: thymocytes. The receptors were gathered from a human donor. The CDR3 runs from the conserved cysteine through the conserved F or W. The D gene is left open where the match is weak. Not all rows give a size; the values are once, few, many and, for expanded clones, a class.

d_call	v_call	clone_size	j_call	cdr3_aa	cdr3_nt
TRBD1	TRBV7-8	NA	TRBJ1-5	CASSFLRDRVWSNQPQHF	TGTGCCAGCAGCTTCCTCCGGGACAGGGTATGGAGCAATCAGCCCCAGCATTTT
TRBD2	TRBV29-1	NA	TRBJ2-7	CSAQVAGAGYEQYF	TGCAGCGCCCAAGTGGCGGGAGCTGGTTACGAGCAGTACTTC
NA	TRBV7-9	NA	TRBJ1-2	CASSSETENYGYTF	TGTGCCAGCAGCTCGGAGACCGAGAACTATGGCTACACCTTC
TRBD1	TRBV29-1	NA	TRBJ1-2	CSVGGGDSNYGYTF	TGCAGCGTGGGGGGAGGGGACAGCAACTATGGCTACACCTTC
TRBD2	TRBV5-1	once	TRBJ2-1	CASSFGGSSSYNEQFF	TGCGCCAGCAGCTTTGGCGGGAGCAGCTCCTACAATGAGCAGTTCTTC
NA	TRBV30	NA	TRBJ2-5	CAWSSGQRTFGTQYF	TGTGCCTGGAGTTCCGGCCAGCGGACCTTCGGGACCCAGTACTTC
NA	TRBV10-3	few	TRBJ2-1	CAISDRAAYNEQFF	TGTGCCATCAGTGACAGGGCGGCCTACAATGAGCAGTTCTTC
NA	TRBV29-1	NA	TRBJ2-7	CSVGGHDEQYF	TGCAGCGTTGGGGGGCACGACGAGCAGTACTTC
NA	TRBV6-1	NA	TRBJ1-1	CASSWQGLNTEAFF	TGTGCCAGCAGTTGGCAGGGTCTGAACACTGAAGCTTTCTTT
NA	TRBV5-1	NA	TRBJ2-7	CASSLEGSYEQYF	TGCGCCAGCAGCTTGGAGGGCTCCTACGAGCAGTACTTC
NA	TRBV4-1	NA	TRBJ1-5	CASSQVKGSNQPQHF	TGCGCCAGCAGCCAAGTAAAGGGGAGCAATCAGCCCCAGCATTTT
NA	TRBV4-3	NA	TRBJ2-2	CASSPRPGEMGTGELFF	TGCGCCAGCAGCCCCCGCCCAGGGGAGATGGGCACCGGGGAGCTGTTTTTT
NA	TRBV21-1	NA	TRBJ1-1	CASSKSPGDRVNTEAFF	TGTGCCAGCAGCAAGTCCCCAGGGGATAGGGTGAACACTGAAGCTTTCTTT
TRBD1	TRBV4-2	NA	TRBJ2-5	CASSQEAGGMIGETQYF	TGTGCCAGCAGCCAGGAGGCAGGGGGCATGATCGGCGAGACCCAGTACTTC
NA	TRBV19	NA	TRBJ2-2	CASSGPVRVGELFF	TGTGCCAGTAGTGGCCCCGTGAGGGTCGGGGAGCTGTTTTTT
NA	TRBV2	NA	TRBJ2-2	CASSGPYNTGELFF	TGTGCCAGCAGTGGGCCGTATAACACCGGGGAGCTGTTTTTT
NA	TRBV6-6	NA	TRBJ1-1	CASSSPGASPEAFF	TGTGCCAGCAGTTCCCCAGGGGCTTCTCCTGAAGCTTTCTTT
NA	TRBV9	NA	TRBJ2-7	CASSVVAGVMYEQYF	TGTGCCAGCAGCGTAGTGGCAGGGGTTATGTACGAGCAGTACTTC
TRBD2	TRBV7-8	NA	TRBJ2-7	CASSSKRASGTYEQYF	TGTGCCAGCAGCTCCAAGCGGGCTAGCGGGACCTACGAGCAGTACTTC
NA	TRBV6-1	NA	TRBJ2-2	CASSESIVTTGELFF	TGTGCCAGCAGTGAATCAATAGTGACTACCGGGGAGCTGTTTTTT
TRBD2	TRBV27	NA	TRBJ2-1	CASSIYVAGGPGEQFF	TGTGCCAGCAGTATCTATGTGGCGGGAGGGCCGGGTGAGCAGTTCTTC
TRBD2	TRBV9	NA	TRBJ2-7	CASSVDEKGLAGGVVADEQYF	TGTGCCAGCAGCGTAGATGAGAAGGGGCTAGCGGGAGGGGTAGTTGCGGACGAGCAGTACTTC